This TCR beta chain was sequenced for a study of shared clonotypes between healthy human individuals. Study results and caveats: Even with large depth, rarefaction showed that sorted-subset sequencing was incomplete. Of the naive CD4 clonotypes, approximately 5% were shared across a handful of donors. Generation probabilities were higher for clonotypes shared across all four sorted-subset donors than for unshared ones.

Naive CD8 cells lacked CD45RO and underwent positive selection for CCR7, leaving out terminally differentiated effector memory CD45RA+ cells. With respect to this clone: Antigen: not known. Within the sample, other DNA sequences also encode this same CDR3.

Produced via immunoSEQ multiplex PCR; TCRdb's table is partial and in-frame only. The sample contains roughly 2 million clones, about 94% of which appear only once. The CDR3 sequence is 13 residues long. CDR1 and CDR2 from the germline V gene are SGHNT and YYREEE (reference sequence). The germline V and J ends were trimmed by 3 bases and 4 bases, with 11 bases remaining between them. The chain is built from TRBV5-4 and TRBJ2-7; D may match TRBD1 or TRBD2 (5 bases each). The clonotype comes from a man between 18 and 29 years old in good health. The sample comprised naive CD8+ T cells sorted from blood. CDR3 amino acids: CASSYGATYEQYF. CDR3 bases: TGTGCCAGCAGCTACGGGGCTACTTACGAGCAGTACTTC.